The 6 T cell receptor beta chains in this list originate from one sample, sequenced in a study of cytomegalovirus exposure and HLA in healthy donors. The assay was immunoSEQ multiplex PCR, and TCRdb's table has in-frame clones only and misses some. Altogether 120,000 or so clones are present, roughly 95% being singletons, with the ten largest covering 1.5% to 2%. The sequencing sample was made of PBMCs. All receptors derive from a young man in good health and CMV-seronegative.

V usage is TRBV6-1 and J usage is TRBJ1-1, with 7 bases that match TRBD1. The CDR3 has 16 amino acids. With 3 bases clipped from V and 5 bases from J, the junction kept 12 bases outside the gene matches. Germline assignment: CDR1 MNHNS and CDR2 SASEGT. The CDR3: CASSDPGQALGTEAFF. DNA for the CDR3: TGTGCCAGCAGTGACCCCGGACAGGCGTTAGGGACTGAAGCTTTCTTT.

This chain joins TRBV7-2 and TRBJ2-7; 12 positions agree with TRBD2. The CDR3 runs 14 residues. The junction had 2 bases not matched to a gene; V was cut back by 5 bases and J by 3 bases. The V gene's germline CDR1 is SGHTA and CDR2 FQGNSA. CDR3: CASSQTSGSYEQYF. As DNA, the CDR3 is TGTGCCAGCAGCCAGACTAGCGGGAGCTACGAGCAGTACTTC.

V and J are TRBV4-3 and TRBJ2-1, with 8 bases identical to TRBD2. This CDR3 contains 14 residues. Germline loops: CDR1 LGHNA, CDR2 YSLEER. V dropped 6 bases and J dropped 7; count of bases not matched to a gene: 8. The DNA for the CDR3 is TGCGCCAGCAGTCGAACGGGGGGGGTGAATGAGCAGTTCTTC. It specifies CASSRTGGVNEQFF.

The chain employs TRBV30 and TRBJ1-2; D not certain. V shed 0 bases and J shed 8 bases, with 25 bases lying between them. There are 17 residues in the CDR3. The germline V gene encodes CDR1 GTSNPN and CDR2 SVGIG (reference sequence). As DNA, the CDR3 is TGTGCCTGGAGTGTACAGATCAATATAAGGGCATCGGGGGGCTACACCTTC. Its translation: CAWSVQINIRASGGYTF.

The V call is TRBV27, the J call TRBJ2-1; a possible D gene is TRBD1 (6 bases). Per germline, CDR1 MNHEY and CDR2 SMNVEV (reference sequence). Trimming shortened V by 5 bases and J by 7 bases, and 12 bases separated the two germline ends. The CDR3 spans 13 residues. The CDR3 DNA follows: TGTGCCAGCAGTCGCAGGGGTTTTAATGAGCAGTTCTTC. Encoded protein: CASSRRGFNEQFF.

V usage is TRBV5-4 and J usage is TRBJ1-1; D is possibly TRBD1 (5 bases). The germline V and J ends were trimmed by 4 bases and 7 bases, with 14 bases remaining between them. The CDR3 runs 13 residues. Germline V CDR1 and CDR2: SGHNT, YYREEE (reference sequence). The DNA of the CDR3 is TGTGCCAGCAGCCTAGGCGGGGGAGTTGAAGCTTTCTTT. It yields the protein CASSLGGGVEAFF.